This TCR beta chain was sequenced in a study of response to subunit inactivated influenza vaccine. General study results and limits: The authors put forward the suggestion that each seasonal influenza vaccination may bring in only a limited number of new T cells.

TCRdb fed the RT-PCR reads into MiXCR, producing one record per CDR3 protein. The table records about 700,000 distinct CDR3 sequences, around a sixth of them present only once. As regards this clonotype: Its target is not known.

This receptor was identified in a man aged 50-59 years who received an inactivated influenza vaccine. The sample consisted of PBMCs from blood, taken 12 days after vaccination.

The CDR3 region has the DNA TGCAGTGCTAGAGATAGCGGGAGGTCCTACAATGAGCAGTTCTTC. Amino acids: CSARDSGRSYNEQFF. The chain couples TRBV20-1 to TRBJ2-1; 10 nucleotides agree with TRBD2. The germline gives CDR1 DFQATT, CDR2 SNEGSKA (reference sequence). The CDR3 loop spans 15 amino acids. V was clipped by 0 bases and J by 1 base; unmatched bases: 0.